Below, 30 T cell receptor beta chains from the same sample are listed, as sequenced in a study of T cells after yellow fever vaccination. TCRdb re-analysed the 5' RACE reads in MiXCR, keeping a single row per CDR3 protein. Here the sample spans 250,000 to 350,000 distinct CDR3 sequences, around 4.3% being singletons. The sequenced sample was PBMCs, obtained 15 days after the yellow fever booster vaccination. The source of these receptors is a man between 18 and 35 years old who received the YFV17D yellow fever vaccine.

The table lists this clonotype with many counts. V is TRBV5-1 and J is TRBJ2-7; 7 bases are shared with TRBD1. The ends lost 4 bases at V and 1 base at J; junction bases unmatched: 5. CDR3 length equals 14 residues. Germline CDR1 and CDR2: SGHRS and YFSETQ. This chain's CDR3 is CASSPGTDSYEQYV. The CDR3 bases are TGCGCCAGCAGCCCCGGGACAGATTCCTACGAGCAGTACGTC.

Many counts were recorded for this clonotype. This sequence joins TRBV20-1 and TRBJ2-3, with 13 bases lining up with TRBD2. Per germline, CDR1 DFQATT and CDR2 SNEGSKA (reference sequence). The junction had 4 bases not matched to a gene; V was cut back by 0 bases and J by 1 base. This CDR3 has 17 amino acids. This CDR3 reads CSARDHGTSGGTDTQYF. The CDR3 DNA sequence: TGCAGTGCTAGAGATCACGGGACTAGCGGGGGCACAGATACGCAGTATTTT.

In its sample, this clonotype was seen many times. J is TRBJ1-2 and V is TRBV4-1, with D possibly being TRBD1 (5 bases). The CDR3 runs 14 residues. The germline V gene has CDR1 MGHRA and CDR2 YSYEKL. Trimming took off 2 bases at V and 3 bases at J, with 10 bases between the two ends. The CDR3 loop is CASSQPGGDYGYTF. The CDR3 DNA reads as TGCGCCAGCAGCCAACCAGGAGGGGACTATGGCTACACCTTC.

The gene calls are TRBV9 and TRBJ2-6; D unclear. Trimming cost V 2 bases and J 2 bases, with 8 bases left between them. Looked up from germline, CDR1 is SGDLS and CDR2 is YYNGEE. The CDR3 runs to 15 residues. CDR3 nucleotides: TGTGCCAGCAGCGTCGCCTCGACTGGGGCCAACGTCCTGACTTTC. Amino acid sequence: CASSVASTGANVLTF. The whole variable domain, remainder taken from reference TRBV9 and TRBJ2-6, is DSGVTQTPKHLITATGQRVTLRCSPRSGDLSVYWYQQSLDQGLQFLIQYYNGEERAKGNILERFSAQQFPDLHSELNLSSLELGDSALYFCASSVASTGANVLTFGAGSRLTVL.

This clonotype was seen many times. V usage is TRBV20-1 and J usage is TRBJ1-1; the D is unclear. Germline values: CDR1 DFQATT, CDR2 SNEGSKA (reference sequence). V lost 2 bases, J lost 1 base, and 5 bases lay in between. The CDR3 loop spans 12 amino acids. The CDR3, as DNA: TGCAGTGCTAGACCACAGAACACTGAAGCTTTCTTT. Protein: CSARPQNTEAFF.

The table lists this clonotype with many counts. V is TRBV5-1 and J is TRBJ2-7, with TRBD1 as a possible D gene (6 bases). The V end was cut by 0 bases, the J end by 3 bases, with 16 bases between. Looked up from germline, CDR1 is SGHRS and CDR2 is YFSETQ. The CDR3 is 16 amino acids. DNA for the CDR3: TGCGCCAGCAGCTTGGTTTCCCAGGGGCGAGGCTACGAGCAGTACTTC. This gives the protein CASSLVSQGRGYEQYF.

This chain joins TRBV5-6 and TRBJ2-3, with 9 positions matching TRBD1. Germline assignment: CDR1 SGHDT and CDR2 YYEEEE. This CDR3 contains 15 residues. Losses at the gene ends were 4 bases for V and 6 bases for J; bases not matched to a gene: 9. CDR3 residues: CASSRARTGDDTQYF. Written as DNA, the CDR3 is TGTGCCAGCAGCAGGGCTCGGACAGGGGATGATACGCAGTATTTT.

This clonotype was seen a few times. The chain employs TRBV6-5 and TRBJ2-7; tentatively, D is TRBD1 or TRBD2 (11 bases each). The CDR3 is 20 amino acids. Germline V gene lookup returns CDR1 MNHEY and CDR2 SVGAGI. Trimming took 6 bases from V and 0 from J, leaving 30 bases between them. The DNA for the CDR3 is TGTGCCAGCAGAGGGACAGGGGGATCTAGCGGGGGGTCGAACTCCTACGAGCAGTACTTC. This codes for CASRGTGGSSGGSNSYEQYF.

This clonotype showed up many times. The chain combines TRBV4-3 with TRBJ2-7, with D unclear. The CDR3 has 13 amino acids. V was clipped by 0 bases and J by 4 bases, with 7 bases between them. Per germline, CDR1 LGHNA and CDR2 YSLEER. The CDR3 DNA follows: TGCGCCAGCAGCCAAGATCGAAGTTACGAGCAGTACTTC. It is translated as CASSQDRSYEQYF.

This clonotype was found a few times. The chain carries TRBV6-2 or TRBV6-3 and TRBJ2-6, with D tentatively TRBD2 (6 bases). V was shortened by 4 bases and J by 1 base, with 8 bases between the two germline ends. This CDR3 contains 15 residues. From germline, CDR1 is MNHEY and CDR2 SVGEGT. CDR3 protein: CASSWRASGANVLTF. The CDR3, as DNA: TGTGCCAGCAGTTGGAGGGCATCTGGGGCCAACGTCCTGACTTTC.

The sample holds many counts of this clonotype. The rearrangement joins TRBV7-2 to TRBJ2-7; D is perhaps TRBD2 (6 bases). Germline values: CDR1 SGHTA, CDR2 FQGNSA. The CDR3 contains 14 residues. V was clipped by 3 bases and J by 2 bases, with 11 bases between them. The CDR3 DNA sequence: TGTGCCAGCAGCTTCAACGGGGGACCCTACGAGCAGTACTTC. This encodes CASSFNGGPYEQYF.

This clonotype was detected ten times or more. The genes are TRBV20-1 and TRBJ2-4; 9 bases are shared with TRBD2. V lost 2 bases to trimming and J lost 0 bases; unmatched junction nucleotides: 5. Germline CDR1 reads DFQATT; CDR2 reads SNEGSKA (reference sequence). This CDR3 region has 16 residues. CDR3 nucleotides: TGCAGTGCTAGACCGGGACTAGCCTTAGCCAAAAACATTCAGTACTTC. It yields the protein CSARPGLALAKNIQYF.

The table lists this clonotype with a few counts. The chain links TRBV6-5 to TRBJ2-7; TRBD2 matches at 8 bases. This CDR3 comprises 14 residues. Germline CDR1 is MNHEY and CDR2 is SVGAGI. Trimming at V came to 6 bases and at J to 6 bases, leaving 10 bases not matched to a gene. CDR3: CASSRGGPVLEQYF. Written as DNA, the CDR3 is TGTGCCAGCAGCCGGGGGGGGCCGGTGCTCGAGCAGTACTTC.

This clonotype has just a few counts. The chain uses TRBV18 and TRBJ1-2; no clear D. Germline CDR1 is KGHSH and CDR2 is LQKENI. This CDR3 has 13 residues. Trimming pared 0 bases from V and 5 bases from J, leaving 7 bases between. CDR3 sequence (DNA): TGTGCCAGCTCACCACCGGGGAAGTATGGCTACACCTTC. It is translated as CASSPPGKYGYTF.

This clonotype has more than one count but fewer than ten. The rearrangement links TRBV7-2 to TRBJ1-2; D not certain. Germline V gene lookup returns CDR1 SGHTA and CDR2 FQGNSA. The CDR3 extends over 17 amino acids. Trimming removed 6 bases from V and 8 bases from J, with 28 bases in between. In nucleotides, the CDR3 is TGTGCCAGCAGTTATAACAGTGGCGCGGGGAAAGTGATGGGCTACACCTTC. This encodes CASSYNSGAGKVMGYTF.

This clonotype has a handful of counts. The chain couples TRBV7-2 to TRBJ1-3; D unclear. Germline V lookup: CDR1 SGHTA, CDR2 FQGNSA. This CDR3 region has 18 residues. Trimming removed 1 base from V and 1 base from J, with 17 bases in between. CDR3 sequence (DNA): TGTGCCAGCAGCTTAGTTCCAGACTTTAGGTATTCTGGAAACACCATATATTTT. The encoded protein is CASSLVPDFRYSGNTIYF.

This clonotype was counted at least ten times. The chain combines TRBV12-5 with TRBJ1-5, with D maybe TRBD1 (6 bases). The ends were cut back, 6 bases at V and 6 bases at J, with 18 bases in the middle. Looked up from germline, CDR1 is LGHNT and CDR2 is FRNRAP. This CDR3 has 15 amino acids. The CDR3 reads CASGAPGGRIQPQHF. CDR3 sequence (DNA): TGTGCTAGTGGCGCGCCGGGGGGGCGGATTCAGCCCCAGCATTTT.

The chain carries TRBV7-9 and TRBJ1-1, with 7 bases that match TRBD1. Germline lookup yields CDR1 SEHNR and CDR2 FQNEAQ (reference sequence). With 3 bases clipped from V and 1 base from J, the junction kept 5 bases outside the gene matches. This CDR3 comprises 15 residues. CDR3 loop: CASSLGDRANTEAFF. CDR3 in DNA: TGTGCCAGCAGCTTGGGGGACAGAGCGAACACTGAAGCTTTCTTT.

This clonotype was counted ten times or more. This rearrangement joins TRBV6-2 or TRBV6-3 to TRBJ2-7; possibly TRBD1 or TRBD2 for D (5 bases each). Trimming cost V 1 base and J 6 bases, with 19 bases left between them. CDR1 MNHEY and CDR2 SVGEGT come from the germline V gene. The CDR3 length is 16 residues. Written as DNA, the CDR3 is TGTGCCAGCAGTTACTATGTACCGGGACCCTCCAGCGAGCAGTACTTC. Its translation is CASSYYVPGPSSEQYF.

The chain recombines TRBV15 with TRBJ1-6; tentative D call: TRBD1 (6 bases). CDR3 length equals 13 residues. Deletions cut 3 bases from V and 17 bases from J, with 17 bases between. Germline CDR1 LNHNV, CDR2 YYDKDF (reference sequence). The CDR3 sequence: CATSSETGLGFHF. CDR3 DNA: TGTGCCACCAGCAGTGAAACAGGGCTGGGTTTCCACTTT.

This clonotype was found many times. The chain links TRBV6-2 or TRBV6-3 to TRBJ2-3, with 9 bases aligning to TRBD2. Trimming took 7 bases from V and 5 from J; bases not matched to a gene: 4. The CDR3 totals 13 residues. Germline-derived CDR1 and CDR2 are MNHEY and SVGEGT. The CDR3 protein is CASNRAGGDTQYF. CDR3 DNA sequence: TGTGCCAGCAATCGAGCGGGGGGAGATACGCAGTATTTT.

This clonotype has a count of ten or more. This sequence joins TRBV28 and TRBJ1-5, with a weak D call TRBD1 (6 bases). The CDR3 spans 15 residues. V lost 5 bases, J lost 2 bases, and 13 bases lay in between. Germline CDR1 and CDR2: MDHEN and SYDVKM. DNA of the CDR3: TGTGCCAGCAGTACAACAGGGTCCGGCAATCAGCCCCAGCATTTT. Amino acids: CASSTTGSGNQPQHF.

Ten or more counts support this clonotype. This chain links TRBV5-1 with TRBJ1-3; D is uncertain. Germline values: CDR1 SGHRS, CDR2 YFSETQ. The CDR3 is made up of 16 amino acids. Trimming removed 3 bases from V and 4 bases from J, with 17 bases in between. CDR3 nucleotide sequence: TGCGCCAGCAGCTACGACCCGAACGGAGGGGGAAACACCATATATTTT. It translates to CASSYDPNGGGNTIYF.

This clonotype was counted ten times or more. CDR3 amino acids: CASSFYTNYGYTF. The CDR3 bases are TGTGCCAGCAGTTTTTACACTAACTATGGCTACACCTTC. The chain is built from TRBV12-3 or TRBV12-4 and TRBJ1-2; D gene unclear. Trimming shortened V by 3 bases and J by 0 bases, and 5 bases separated the two germline ends. CDR3 size: 13 residues.

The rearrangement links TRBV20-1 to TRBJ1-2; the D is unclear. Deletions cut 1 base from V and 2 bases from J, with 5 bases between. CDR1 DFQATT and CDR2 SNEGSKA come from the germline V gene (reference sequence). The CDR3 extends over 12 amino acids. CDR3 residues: CSARGPNYGYTF. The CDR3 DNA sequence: TGCAGTGCTAGAGGTCCCAACTATGGCTACACCTTC.

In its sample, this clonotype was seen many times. The CDR3 DNA follows: TGTGCCACCCCGGGTCCGGGGCCCAATTCACCCCTCCACTTT. Translating gives CATPGPGPNSPLHF. The chain joins TRBV7-2 to TRBJ1-6; weak D call: TRBD1 (5 bases). Trimming shortened V by 10 bases and J by 7 bases, and 17 bases separated the two germline ends. The V gene's germline CDR1 is SGHTA and CDR2 FQGNSA. The CDR3 runs to 14 residues.

CDR3 sequence reads: CASSLIPSGGFTGELFF. CDR3 DNA: TGTGCCAGCAGTTTAATTCCTAGCGGGGGGTTCACCGGGGAGCTGTTTTTT. The gene calls are TRBV27 and TRBJ2-2; TRBD2 matches 11 bases. The junction had 6 bases not matched to a gene; V was cut back by 2 bases and J by 4 bases. Germline CDR1 reads MNHEY; CDR2 reads SMNVEV (reference sequence). CDR3 length: 17 residues.

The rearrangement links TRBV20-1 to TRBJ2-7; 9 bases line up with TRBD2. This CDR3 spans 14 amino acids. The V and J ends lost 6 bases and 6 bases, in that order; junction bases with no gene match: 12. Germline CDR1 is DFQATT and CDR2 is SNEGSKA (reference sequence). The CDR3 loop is CSANPGTSIGEQYF. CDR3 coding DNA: TGCAGTGCCAACCCCGGGACTAGCATCGGCGAGCAGTACTTC.

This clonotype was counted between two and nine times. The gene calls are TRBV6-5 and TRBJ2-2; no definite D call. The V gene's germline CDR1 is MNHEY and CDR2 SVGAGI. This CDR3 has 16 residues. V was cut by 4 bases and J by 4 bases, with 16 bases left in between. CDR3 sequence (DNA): TGTGCCAGCAGTTTCGGATCGGTGTTCCGCACCGGGGAGCTGTTTTTT. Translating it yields CASSFGSVFRTGELFF.

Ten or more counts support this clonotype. CDR3 coding DNA: TGCGCCAGCAGCCAACCGTCCTCTACAAGTTACGAGCAGTACTTC. Encoded protein: CASSQPSSTSYEQYF. The chain couples TRBV4-1 to TRBJ2-7; D gene ambiguous. The CDR3 is 15 amino acids. V dropped 2 bases and J dropped 4 bases, with 15 bases sitting between them. Germline loops: CDR1 MGHRA, CDR2 YSYEKL.